This T cell receptor beta chain is drawn from a study of response to subunit inactivated influenza vaccine. There are many counts of this clonotype. Its specificity is unknown. One entry per CDR3 protein, called by TCRdb with MiXCR from the RT-PCR reads. The table lists hundreds of thousands of distinct CDR3 sequences, around a fifth of them singletons. This CDR3 is built from 15 residues. Germline assignment: CDR1 MDHEN and CDR2 SYDVKM. Trimming removed 2 bases at V and 1 base at J, with 11 bases between. Whole-study findings and limits: It was suggested by the authors that few new T cells are recruited by each seasonal influenza vaccination.

This material consisted of PBMCs from blood, taken less than 22 months after vaccination. The clonotype was recovered from a man between 50 and 69 years old who received an inactivated influenza vaccine. The chain recombines TRBV28 with TRBJ1-1; D gene ambiguous. As DNA, the CDR3 is TGTGCCAGCAGTTTACCTTCGGAACCGAACACTGAAGCTTTCTTT. It yields the protein CASSLPSEPNTEAFF.